These 29 T cell receptor beta chains came from one sample sequenced in a study of follicular helper T cells after annual influenza vaccination. TCRdb's table, derived via immunoSEQ multiplex PCR, lists solely in-frame clones and lacks some. Counted here are more than 8,500 clones, roughly 85% occurring once; the ten biggest clones make up over 1.5%. Specified time point: 2015-2016 season, pre-vaccination. This specimen consisted of CXCR5+ CD38- circulating T follicular helper cells from blood, obtained on the day of influenza vaccination. Subset reported: circulating Tfh, non-naive CD4+CXCR5+PD-1+ (ICOS+CD38+ or ICOS-CD38-). These receptors came from an adult who received the influenza vaccine.

The chain couples TRBV7-9 to TRBJ2-3, with 9 bases matching TRBD2. With V trimmed by 3 bases and J by 5 bases, 0 bases remained unmatched. CDR1 is SEHNR, CDR2 FQNEAQ, per germline (reference sequence). This CDR3 has 13 residues. The CDR3 region has the DNA TGTGCCAGCAGCTTGCGGGAGGGAGATACGCAGTATTTT. Translation: CASSLREGDTQYF. The variable domain in full, completed from reference TRBV7-9 and TRBJ2-3, reads DTGVSQNPRHKITKRGQNVTFRCDPISEHNRLYWYRQTLGQGPEFLTYFQNEAQLEKSRLLSDRFSAERPKGSFSTLEIQRTEQGDSAMYLCASSLREGDTQYFGPGTRLTVL.

The rearrangement joins TRBV5-1 to TRBJ1-1; the D gene is possibly TRBD1 (6 bases). V was shortened by 4 bases and J by 9 bases, with 19 bases between the two germline ends. CDR1 is SGHRS and CDR2 is YFSETQ in the germline V gene. This CDR3 region has 14 residues. The chain's CDR3 is CASSEIRTAAQAFF. The CDR3 DNA reads TGCGCCAGCAGCGAGATCAGGACAGCGGCTCAAGCTTTCTTT.

The J gene is TRBJ1-2, the V gene TRBV28; TRBD1 might be the D (5 bases). CDR3 size: 14 residues. CDR1 MDHEN and CDR2 SYDVKM come from the germline V gene. Trimming left V 2 bases short and J 6 bases short, with 13 bases between. CDR3 DNA sequence: TGTGCCAGCAGTTTACGAGACAGACCCGATGGCTACACCTTC. It encodes CASSLRDRPDGYTF.

The chain employs TRBV7-2 and TRBJ2-5; D gene ambiguous. Germline CDR1 is SGHTA and CDR2 is FQGNSA. V lost 1 base to trimming and J lost 6 bases, with 12 bases between them. The CDR3 consists of 14 residues. Here the CDR3 DNA reads TGTGCCAGCAGCTTAGTTGACGGCAGGCAGACCCAGTACTTC. This gives the protein CASSLVDGRQTQYF.

The chain carries TRBV28 and TRBJ1-1; 7 nucleotides match TRBD1. This CDR3 contains 12 residues. The J segment lost 11 bases and the V segment lost 4 bases, leaving 7 bases of the junction unmatched. Per germline, CDR1 MDHEN and CDR2 SYDVKM. The CDR3 DNA is TGTGCCAGCAGTTATGACAGGGTTAGGGCTTTCTTT. Translating gives CASSYDRVRAFF. Looking up the rest from reference TRBV28 and TRBJ1-1 gives the full variable domain: DVKVTQSSRYLVKRTGEKVFLECVQDMDHENMFWYRQDPGLGLRLIYFSYDVKMKEKGDIPEGYSVSREKKERFSLILESASTNQTSMYLCASSYDRVRAFFGQGTRLTVV.

Only one count was recorded for this clone. This rearrangement joins TRBV7-9 to TRBJ1-2, with 7 bases fitting TRBD1. The germline V gene encodes CDR1 SEHNR and CDR2 FQNEAQ (reference sequence). The length of the CDR3 is 13 residues. The junction had 8 bases not matched to a gene; V was cut back by 5 bases and J by 8 bases. CDR3 in amino acids: CASSLITGEGYTF. The CDR3 region has the DNA TGTGCCAGCAGCCTCATCACAGGGGAGGGCTACACCTTC. The whole variable domain, filled in from reference TRBV7-9 and TRBJ1-2, reads DTGVSQNPRHKITKRGQNVTFRCDPISEHNRLYWYRQTLGQGPEFLTYFQNEAQLEKSRLLSDRFSAERPKGSFSTLEIQRTEQGDSAMYLCASSLITGEGYTFGSGTRLTVV.

The V gene is TRBV28, the J gene TRBJ1-2; D gene ambiguous. The length of the CDR3 is 12 residues. Trimming shortened V by 1 base and J by 6 bases, and 6 bases separated the two germline ends. Looked up from germline, CDR1 is MDHEN and CDR2 is SYDVKM. Written as DNA, the CDR3 is TGTGCCAGCAGTTTATCCGGGGATGGCTACACCTTC. Its translation is CASSLSGDGYTF.

The chain uses TRBV4-2 and TRBJ2-4; D ambiguous. Germline values: CDR1 LGHNA, CDR2 YNFKEQ. The V and J ends lost 0 bases and 1 base respectively, with 7 bases between them. This CDR3 region has 15 residues. The DNA for the CDR3 is TGTGCCAGCAGCCAAGACTCCGGTGCCAAAAACATTCAGTACTTC. Its protein is CASSQDSGAKNIQYF.

The chain has TRBV19 and TRBJ2-3, with 8 bases that match TRBD1. With 0 bases clipped from V and 1 base from J, the junction kept 6 bases outside the gene matches. This CDR3 region has 17 residues. Germline loops: CDR1 LNHDA, CDR2 SQIVND (reference sequence). This chain's CDR3 is CASSIEARGLGTDTQYF. The CDR3 region has the DNA TGTGCCAGTAGTATAGAAGCCAGGGGGCTTGGCACAGATACGCAGTATTTT.

This clone was seen only a few times. The chain couples TRBV7-2 to TRBJ1-5; a possible D gene is TRBD1 (6 bases). Per germline, CDR1 SGHTA and CDR2 FQGNSA. The V end was cut by 5 bases, the J end by 6 bases, with 14 bases between. The CDR3 extends over 14 amino acids. Written as DNA, the CDR3 is TGTGCCAGCAGCGAGGGTAGGGGGGGTCAGCCCCAGCATTTT. Its protein product is CASSEGRGGQPQHF.

The rearrangement joins TRBV7-3 to TRBJ2-3; D gene ambiguous. The V end was cut by 4 bases, the J end by 0 bases, with 11 bases between. Germline CDR1 SGHTA, CDR2 FQGTGA. The CDR3 loop spans 15 amino acids. CDR3 sequence reads: CASSYRAASTDTQYF. In DNA form, the CDR3 reads TGTGCCAGCAGCTACCGCGCCGCTAGCACAGATACGCAGTATTTT.

The chain combines TRBV6-1 with TRBJ2-7; D is ambiguous. This CDR3 comprises 11 residues. V lost 5 bases and J 3 bases, leaving 5 bases between the germline ends. CDR1 is MNHNS and CDR2 is SASEGT in the germline V gene. CDR3: CASSFYYEQYF. As DNA, the CDR3 is TGTGCCAGCAGTTTCTACTACGAGCAGTACTTC.

V usage is TRBV28 and J usage is TRBJ2-3; D gene uncertain. Germline V gene data show CDR1 as MDHEN and CDR2 as SYDVKM. This CDR3 is built from 12 residues. The V gene lost 4 bases and the J gene lost 7 bases, with 9 bases spanning the gap. Here the CDR3 reads CASSWEGYTQYF. CDR3 in DNA: TGTGCCAGCAGTTGGGAAGGCTATACGCAGTATTTT.

V gene TRBV11-3 combines with J gene TRBJ2-3; D is undetermined. This CDR3 is 11 amino acids long. Germline CDR1 and CDR2: SGHNT and YENEEA. V was trimmed by 4 bases and J by 4 bases, leaving 3 bases between them. CDR3 sequence: CASSSADTQYF. DNA for the CDR3: TGTGCCAGCAGCTCGGCAGATACGCAGTATTTT.

CDR3 protein: CASIHPRGTEAFF. In DNA form, the CDR3 reads TGTGCCAGCATTCACCCCAGGGGCACTGAAGCTTTCTTT. The V call is TRBV6-5, the J call TRBJ1-1, with D possibly being TRBD1 (6 bases). V lost 7 bases to trimming and J lost 4 bases, with 13 bases between them. The V gene's germline CDR1 is MNHEY and CDR2 SVGAGI. The CDR3 sequence is 13 residues long.

This clone was picked up a small number of times. The rearrangement joins TRBV7-6 to TRBJ1-1, with unresolved D. CDR1 is SGHVS and CDR2 is FNYEAQ in the germline V gene. V was shortened by 5 bases and J by 0 bases, with 7 bases between the two germline ends. The CDR3 has 13 residues. CDR3 protein: CASSTTMNTEAFF. The DNA of the CDR3 is TGTGCCAGCAGCACAACCATGAACACTGAAGCTTTCTTT.

As to this clone: One end of the junction fails to match germline, which may point to a read error. The chain employs TRBV28 and TRBJ2-6; D assignment may be TRBD1 or TRBD2 (6 bases each). The CDR3 has 15 amino acids. Germline V gene lookup returns CDR1 MDHEN and CDR2 SYDVKM. Here the CDR3 reads CATKGGGRGANILTF. As DNA, the CDR3 is TGTGCCACCAAGGGTGGGGGGCGTGGGGCCAACATCCTGACTTTC.

This clone was seen more than once but under ten times. The chain employs TRBV10-1 and TRBJ2-7, with D perhaps TRBD1 (5 bases). Trimming took off 1 base at V and 2 bases at J, with 9 bases between the two ends. The CDR3 length is 14 residues. CDR1 and CDR2 from the germline V gene are WNHNN and SYGVQD (reference sequence). CDR3 residues: CASSEYPGPYEQYF. The CDR3 coding sequence is TGCGCCAGCAGTGAGTATCCAGGGCCCTACGAGCAGTACTTC.

The chain links TRBV5-1 to TRBJ2-1, with TRBD2 matching 7 bases. Unmatched junction bases numbered 8, after V lost 6 bases and J lost 8 bases. This CDR3 has 13 amino acids. The germline V gene has CDR1 SGHRS and CDR2 YFSETQ. CDR3 coding DNA: TGCGCCAGCACTAGCGGAGGAAGAGATGAGCAGTTCTTC. Translation: CASTSGGRDEQFF.

This chain connects TRBV10-2 to TRBJ1-2; a weak D match, TRBD1 (6 bases). Germline CDR1 WSHSY, CDR2 SAAADI. The CDR3 has 15 amino acids. Trimming removed 6 bases at V and 1 base at J, with 15 bases between. CDR3 nucleotide sequence: TGCGCCAGCAGGGAACAGGGTAACGGTAACTATGGCTACACCTTC. It translates to CASREQGNGNYGYTF.

The chain uses TRBV6-1 and TRBJ2-5; D is perhaps TRBD2 (5 bases). The J call is doubtful: the DNA matches TRBJ2-7 better. This CDR3 spans 11 amino acids. Germline loops: CDR1 MNHNS, CDR2 SASEGT. The CDR3 nucleotides are TGTGCCAGCAAAGAGGGCAGCGAGCAGTACTTC. Translation gives CASKEGSEQYF.

The rearrangement uses TRBV7-8 and TRBJ2-7; TRBD1 matches at 9 bases. The V gene end was trimmed by 4 bases and the J gene end by 3 bases; junction bases not matched to a gene: 1. This CDR3 spans 13 amino acids. Germline CDR1 reads SGHVS; CDR2 reads FQNEAQ. The DNA of the CDR3 is TGTGCCAGCAGCTGGACAGGGGACTACGAGCAGTACTTC. Translation gives CASSWTGDYEQYF. Full variable domain (remainder filled in from reference TRBV7-8 and TRBJ2-7): GAGVSQSPRYKVAKRGQDVALRCDPISGHVSLFWYQQALGQGPEFLTYFQNEAQLDKSGLPSDRFFAERPEGSVSTLKIQRTQQEDSAVYLCASSWTGDYEQYFGPGTRLTVT.

The gene calls are TRBV7-8 and TRBJ1-5; tentatively, D is TRBD1 (5 bases). There are 13 residues in the CDR3. The V end was cut by 3 bases, the J end by 5 bases, with 8 bases between. Germline V gene sequence: CDR1 SGHVS, CDR2 FQNEAQ. The CDR3: CASSLRGDQPQHF. The CDR3 DNA is TGTGCCAGCAGCTTGCGAGGGGATCAGCCCCAGCATTTT.

Here the CDR3 DNA reads TGTGCCAGCAGCCCCCGGGACGGTCGGCGGTCAGAGACCCAGTACTTC. Translated: CASSPRDGRRSETQYF. The rearrangement links TRBV11-2 to TRBJ2-5, with D perhaps given as TRBD1 or TRBD2 (5 bases each). V was shortened by 5 bases and J by 4 bases, with 20 bases between the two germline ends. There are 16 residues in the CDR3. Germline V lookup: CDR1 SGHAT, CDR2 FQNNGV.

This clone was counted a single time. The V and J genes are TRBV28 and TRBJ2-1; 8 bases are shared with TRBD2. J was trimmed by 2 bases and V by 6 bases; bases with no gene match: 6. CDR3 length: 15 amino acids. The germline CDR1 and CDR2 sequences are MDHEN and SYDVKM. The CDR3 DNA reads as TGTGCCAGCAGCCAAGCAGCGGGAGCCTACAATGAGCAGTTCTTC. This codes for CASSQAAGAYNEQFF.

The chain combines TRBV5-1 with TRBJ1-1; 9 positions agree with TRBD1. The V gene's germline CDR1 is SGHRS and CDR2 YFSETQ. V was pared by 3 bases and J by 1 base, with 10 bases of the junction left unmatched. This CDR3 spans 17 amino acids. The CDR3 reads CASSSEGQGRKNTEAFF. In DNA form, the CDR3 reads TGCGCCAGCAGCTCGGAAGGACAGGGGCGCAAGAACACTGAAGCTTTCTTT.

This clone has a handful of counts. The gene calls are TRBV11-3 and TRBJ1-1; D call uncertain. Germline CDR1 reads SGHNT; CDR2 reads YENEEA. V lost 3 bases and J 3 bases, leaving 8 bases between the germline ends. The CDR3 runs to 13 residues. In DNA form, the CDR3 reads TGTGCCAGCAGCTTTTTAAGGGACACTGAAGCTTTCTTT. It is translated as CASSFLRDTEAFF.

On this clone itself: The sample has other DNA sequences that encode this CDR3 too. This chain links TRBV2 with TRBJ2-2, with D tentatively TRBD2 (5 bases). Germline V gene lookup returns CDR1 SNHLY and CDR2 FYNNEI. This CDR3 is built from 17 residues. The germline V and J ends were trimmed by 1 base and 2 bases, with 14 bases remaining between them. The DNA for the CDR3 is TGTGCCAGCAGTGAAGTCGGCCTAGCAGATAACACCGGGGAGCTGTTTTTT. This gives the protein CASSEVGLADNTGELFF. The variable domain in full, completed from reference TRBV2 and TRBJ2-2, reads EPEVTQTPSHQVTQMGQEVILRCVPISNHLYFYWYRQILGQKVEFLVSFYNNEISEKSEIFDDQFSVERPDGSNFTLKIRSTKLEDSAMYFCASSEVGLADNTGELFFGEGSRLTVL.

The chain has TRBV2 and TRBJ2-1; 9 nucleotides line up with TRBD1. The V gene end was trimmed by 9 bases and the J gene end by 3 bases; junction bases not matched to a gene: 9. The CDR3 totals 15 residues. Germline CDR1 reads SNHLY; CDR2 reads FYNNEI. The CDR3 protein is CASDSGTGHYNEQFF. CDR3 in DNA: TGTGCCAGTGACTCCGGGACAGGGCACTACAATGAGCAGTTCTTC.